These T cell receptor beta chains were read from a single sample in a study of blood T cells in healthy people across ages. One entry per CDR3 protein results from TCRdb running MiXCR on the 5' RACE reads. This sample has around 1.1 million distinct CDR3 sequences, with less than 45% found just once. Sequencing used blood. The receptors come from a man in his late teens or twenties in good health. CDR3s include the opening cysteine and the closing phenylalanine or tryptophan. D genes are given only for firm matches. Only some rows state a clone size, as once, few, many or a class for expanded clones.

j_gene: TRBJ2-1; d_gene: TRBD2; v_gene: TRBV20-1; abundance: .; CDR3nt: TGCAGTGCTCCGCCCCAGCGGGGGGGCAATGAGCAGTTCTTC; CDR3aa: CSAPPQRGGNEQFF
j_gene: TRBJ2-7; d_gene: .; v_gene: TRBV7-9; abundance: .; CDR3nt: TGTGCCAGCAGCACGACAGTCTACGAGCAGTACTTC; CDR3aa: CASSTTVYEQYF
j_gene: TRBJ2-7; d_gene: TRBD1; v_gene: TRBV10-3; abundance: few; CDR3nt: TGTGCCATCAGTGACCAGACAGGGGGGGGGATCTACGAGCAGTACTTC; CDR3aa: CAISDQTGGGIYEQYF
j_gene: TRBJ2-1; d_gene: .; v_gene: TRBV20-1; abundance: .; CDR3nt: TGCAGTGCTAGCCAGGCGAGCTCCTACAATGAGCAGTTCTTC; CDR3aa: CSASQASSYNEQFF
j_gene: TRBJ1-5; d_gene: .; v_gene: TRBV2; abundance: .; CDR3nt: TGTGCCAGCGGTGAGGGGATGAGCAATCAGCCCCAGCATTTT; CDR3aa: CASGEGMSNQPQHF
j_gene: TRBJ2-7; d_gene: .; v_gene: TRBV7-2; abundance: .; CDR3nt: TGTGCCAGCAGCTTAGGGTCCGACTACGAGCAGTACTTC; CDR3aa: CASSLGSDYEQYF
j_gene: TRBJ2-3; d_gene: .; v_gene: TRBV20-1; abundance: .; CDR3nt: TGCAGTGCTTCCAGCGGTCCTAGCACAGATACGCAGTATTTT; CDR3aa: CSASSGPSTDTQYF
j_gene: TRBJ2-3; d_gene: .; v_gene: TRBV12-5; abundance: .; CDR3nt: TGTGCTAGTGGTTTGGTACGCTGGGACACAGATGCGCAGTATTTT; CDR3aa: CASGLVRWDTDAQYF
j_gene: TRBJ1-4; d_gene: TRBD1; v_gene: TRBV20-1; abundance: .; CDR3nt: TGCAGTGCTAAAGGGGGCATGGAAAAACTGTTTTTT; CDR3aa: CSAKGGMEKLFF
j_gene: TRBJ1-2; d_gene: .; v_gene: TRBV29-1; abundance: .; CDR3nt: TGCAGCGCCAATTTGGCAGGTGGCTACACCTTC; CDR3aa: CSANLAGGYTF
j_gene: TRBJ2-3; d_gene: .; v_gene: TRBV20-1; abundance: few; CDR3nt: TGCAGTGCTAGAGATAAGGACGGGGTCACAGATACGCAGTATTTT; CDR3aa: CSARDKDGVTDTQYF
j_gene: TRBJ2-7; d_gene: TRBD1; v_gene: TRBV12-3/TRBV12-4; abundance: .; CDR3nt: TGTGCCAGCAGAGGGACAGGGATCAACGGGAATGAGCAGTACTTC; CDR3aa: CASRGTGINGNEQYF
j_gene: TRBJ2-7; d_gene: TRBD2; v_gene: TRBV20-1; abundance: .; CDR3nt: TGCAGTGCTAGACCTAGCGGGTCCTACAATGAGCAGTACTTC; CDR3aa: CSARPSGSYNEQYF
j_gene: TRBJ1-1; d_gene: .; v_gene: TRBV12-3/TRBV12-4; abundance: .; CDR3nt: TGTGCCAGCAGTTCCGGAGACAGGTACAACACTGAAGCTTTCTTT; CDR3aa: CASSSGDRYNTEAFF
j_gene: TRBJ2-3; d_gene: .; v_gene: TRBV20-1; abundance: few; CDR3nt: TGCAGTGCTCGTAAGGAAGAGTTCACAGATACGCAGTATTTT; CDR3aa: CSARKEEFTDTQYF
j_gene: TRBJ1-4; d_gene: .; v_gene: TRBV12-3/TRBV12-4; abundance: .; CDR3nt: TGTGCCAGCAGTTTACGGGGGAAGGAAAAACTGTTTTTT; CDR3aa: CASSLRGKEKLFF
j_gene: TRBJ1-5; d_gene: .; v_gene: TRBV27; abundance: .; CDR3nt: TGTGCCAGCAGTCTACAGGCCAATCAGCCCCAGCATTTT; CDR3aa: CASSLQANQPQHF
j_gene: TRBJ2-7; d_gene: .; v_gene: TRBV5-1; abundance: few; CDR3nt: TGCGCCAGCAGCTTGGAGGGTTTGGGTCGCGAGCAGTACTTC; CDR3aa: CASSLEGLGREQYF
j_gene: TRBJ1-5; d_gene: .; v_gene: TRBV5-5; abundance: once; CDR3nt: TGTGCCAGCAGCCTGGAGCTGTACAATCAGCCCCAGCATTTT; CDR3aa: CASSLELYNQPQHF
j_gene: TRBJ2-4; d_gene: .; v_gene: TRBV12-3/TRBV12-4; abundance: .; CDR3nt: TGTGCCAGCAGTTACATAAACATTCAGTACTTC; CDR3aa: CASSYINIQYF
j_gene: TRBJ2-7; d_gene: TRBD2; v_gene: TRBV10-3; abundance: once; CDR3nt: TGTGCCATCACGCCTAGCGGGGGAAGTAATGAGCAGTACTTC; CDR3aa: CAITPSGGSNEQYF
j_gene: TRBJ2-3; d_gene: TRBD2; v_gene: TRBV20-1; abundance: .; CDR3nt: TGCAGTGCTGATCTAGCGGGGGTCACAGATACGCAGTATTTT; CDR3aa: CSADLAGVTDTQYF
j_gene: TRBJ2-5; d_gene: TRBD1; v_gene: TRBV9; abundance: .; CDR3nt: TGTGCCAGCAGCGTAGGACAGGGTACCGTCCAAGAGACCCAGTACTTC; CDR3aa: CASSVGQGTVQETQYF
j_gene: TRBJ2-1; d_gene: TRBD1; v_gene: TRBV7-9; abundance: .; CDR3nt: TGTGCCTGCAGCCCCTGGGACAGCAGGTCCTACAATGAGCAGTTCTTC; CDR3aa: CACSPWDSRSYNEQFF
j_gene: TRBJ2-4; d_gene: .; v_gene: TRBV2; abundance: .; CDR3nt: TGTGCCAGCAGTGAAAGAGCGGACAATGAGCAGTACTTC; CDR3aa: CASSERADNEQYF
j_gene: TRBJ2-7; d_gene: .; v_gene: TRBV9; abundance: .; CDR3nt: TGTGCCAGCAGCCCAACCGGCGGAGTATCCTACGAGCAGTACTTC; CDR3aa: CASSPTGGVSYEQYF
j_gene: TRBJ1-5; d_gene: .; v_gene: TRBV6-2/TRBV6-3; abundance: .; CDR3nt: TGTGCCAGCAGTAAACCGGGTACTAATAGCAATCAGCCCCAGCATTTT; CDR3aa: CASSKPGTNSNQPQHF
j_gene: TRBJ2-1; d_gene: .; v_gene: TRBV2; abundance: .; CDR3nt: TGTGCCAGTTACGGACAGCACAATGAGCAGTTCTTC; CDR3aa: CASYGQHNEQFF
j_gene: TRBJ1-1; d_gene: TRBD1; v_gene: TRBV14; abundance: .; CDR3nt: TGTGCCAGCAGCCAAGTTACAGGGGGCACTGAAGCTTTCTTT; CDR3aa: CASSQVTGGTEAFF
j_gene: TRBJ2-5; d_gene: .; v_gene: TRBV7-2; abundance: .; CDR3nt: TGTGCCAGCAGCTTTCGGACGGGGGCCCGGGAGACCCAGTACTTC; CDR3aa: CASSFRTGARETQYF
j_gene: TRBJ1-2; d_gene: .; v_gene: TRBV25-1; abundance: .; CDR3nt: TGTGCCAGTCTCCCGCAGGGAAAGTATTATGGCTACACCTTC; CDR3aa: CASLPQGKYYGYTF
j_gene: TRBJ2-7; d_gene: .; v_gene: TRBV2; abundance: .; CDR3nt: TGTGCCAGCAGCCAGAGGATGACGGTTTACAATGAGCAGTACTTC; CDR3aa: CASSQRMTVYNEQYF
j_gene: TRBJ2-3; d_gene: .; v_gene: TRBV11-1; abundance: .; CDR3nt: TGTGCCAGCATGACCGCAGTTGCAGATACGCAGTATTTT; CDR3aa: CASMTAVADTQYF
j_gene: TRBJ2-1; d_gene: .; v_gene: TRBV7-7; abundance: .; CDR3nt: TGTGCCAGCAGCCCGGGCCAGATGGATGAGCAGTTATTC; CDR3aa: CASSPGQMDEQLF
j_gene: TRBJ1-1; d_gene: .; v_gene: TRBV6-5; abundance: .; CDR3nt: TGTGCCAGCAGTTACTCGTACCGACAGGTTACGGCTTTCTTT; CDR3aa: CASSYSYRQVTAFF
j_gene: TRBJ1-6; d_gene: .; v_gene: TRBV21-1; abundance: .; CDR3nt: TGTGCCAGCAGCAACGAGGGTCGGCGTCGGACGAACTATAATTCACCCCTCCACTTT; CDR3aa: CASSNEGRRRTNYNSPLHF
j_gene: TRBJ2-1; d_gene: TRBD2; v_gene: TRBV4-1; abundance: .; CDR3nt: TGCGCCAGCAGCCAAGATCTACTAGCGGGGGCGTCATCCTACAATGAGCAGTTCTTC; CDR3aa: CASSQDLLAGASSYNEQFF
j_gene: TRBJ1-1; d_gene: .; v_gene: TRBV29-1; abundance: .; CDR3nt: TGCAGCGCCCTTCCGGTTACTGAAGCTTTCTTT; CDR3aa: CSALPVTEAFF
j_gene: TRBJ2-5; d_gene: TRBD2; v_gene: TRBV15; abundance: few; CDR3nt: TGTGCCACCAGAAGAGATTTCAGCGGGGGAGAGACCCAGTACTTC; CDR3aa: CATRRDFSGGETQYF
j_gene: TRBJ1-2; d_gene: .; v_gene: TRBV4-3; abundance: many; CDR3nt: TGCGCCAGCAGCCGGGACGGTAACTATGGCTACACCTTC; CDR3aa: CASSRDGNYGYTF
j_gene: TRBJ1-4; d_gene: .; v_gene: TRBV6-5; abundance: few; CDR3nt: TGTGCCAGCAGTTACCCCCCGACGGGTGAAAAACTGTTTTTT; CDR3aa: CASSYPPTGEKLFF
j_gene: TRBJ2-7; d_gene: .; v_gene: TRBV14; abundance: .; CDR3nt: TGTGCCAGCAGCCATGTCCCCTGCGAGCAGTACTTC; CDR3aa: CASSHVPCEQYF
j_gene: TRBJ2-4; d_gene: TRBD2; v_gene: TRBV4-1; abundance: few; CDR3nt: TGCGCCAGCAGCCAAGATAGCGGGAAAAACATTCAGTACTTC; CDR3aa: CASSQDSGKNIQYF
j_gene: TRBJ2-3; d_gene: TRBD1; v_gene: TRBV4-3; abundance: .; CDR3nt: TGCGCCAGCAGCCAAGTGGGACAGGGGCCAGATACGCAGTATTTT; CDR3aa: CASSQVGQGPDTQYF
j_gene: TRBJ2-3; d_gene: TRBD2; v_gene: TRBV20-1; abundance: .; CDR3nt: TGCAGTGGAAGACTAGCGGGGGTCGCAGATACGCAGTATTTT; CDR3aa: CSGRLAGVADTQYF
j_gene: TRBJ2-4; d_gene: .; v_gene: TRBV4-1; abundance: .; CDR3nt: TGCGCCAGCAGCCAACCAAGTGGGGATGGGGCCAAAAACATTCAGTACTTC; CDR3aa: CASSQPSGDGAKNIQYF
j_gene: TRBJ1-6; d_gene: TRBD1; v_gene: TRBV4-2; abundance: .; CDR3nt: TGTGCCAGCAGCCAAGTTGGGGGCAGGGGGCGGACTAATTCACCCCTCCACTTT; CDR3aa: CASSQVGGRGRTNSPLHF
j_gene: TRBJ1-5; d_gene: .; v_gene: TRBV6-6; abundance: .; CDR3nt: TGTGCCAGCAGTTATCGGGCAGAAAATCAGCCCCAGCATTTT; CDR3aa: CASSYRAENQPQHF
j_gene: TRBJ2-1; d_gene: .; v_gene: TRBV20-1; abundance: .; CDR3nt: TGCAGTGCCCTTGGGACGCGGAGCTCCTACAATGAGCAGTTCTTC; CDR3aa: CSALGTRSSYNEQFF
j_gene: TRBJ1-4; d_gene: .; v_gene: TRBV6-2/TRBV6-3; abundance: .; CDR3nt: TGTGCCAGCAGTCAACGTTTTGATGAGGGGGGACCCGCAACTAATGAAAAACTGTTTTTT; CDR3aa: CASSQRFDEGGPATNEKLFF
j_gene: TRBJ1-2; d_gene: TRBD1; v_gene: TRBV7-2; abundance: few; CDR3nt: TGTGCCAGCAGCTTAGAAGCAGCTGGACAGGGCGGCGGCTACACCTTC; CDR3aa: CASSLEAAGQGGGYTF